Listed here are 27 T cell receptor beta chains from one sample, sequenced in a study of CD8+CD57+ T cells in acquired aplastic anemia. An expansion of CD8+CD57+ cells by flow cytometry had been shown in patients chosen for sequencing. It was genomic DNA that served as the template for profiling TCR beta VDJ and CDR3. TCRdb itself ran the reads through MiXCR, one entry per CDR3 protein. This table has 200,000 to 300,000 distinct CDR3 sequences, approximately 86% appearing once. The sequenced material came from sorted CD4+, CD8+, or CD8+CD57+ T cells (not recorded which) from PBMCs. The origin of the receptors is a human donor with aplastic anemia.

Of note for this clonotype: This may stem from a read error, because a much larger clone lies one nucleotide away. The rearrangement uses TRBV10-3 and TRBJ2-7; TRBD1 agrees at 12 bases. The CDR3 covers 16 residues. From germline, CDR1 is ENHRY and CDR2 SYGVKD. V gave up 5 bases and J gave up 4 bases; unmatched junction bases: 9. CDR3 loop: CAISYFPGQGAYEQYF. The CDR3 nucleotides are TGTGCCATCAGTTATTTCCCGGGACAGGGGGCTTACGAGCAGTACTTC.

This clonotype was recorded many times. The conserved final phenylalanine or tryptophan is absent from the CDR3, which likely points to a read error. The chain carries TRBV4-1 and TRBJ2-7; 9 nucleotides agree with TRBD1. CDR1 and CDR2 from the germline V gene are MGHRA and YSYEKL. This CDR3 region has 15 residues. The V segment lost 1 base and the J segment 2 bases; nucleotides outside the gene matches: 3. The DNA for the CDR3 is TGCGCCAGCAGCCAAGGACAGGGGGGCCCCTACGAGCAGTACCTC. Translation: CASSQGQGGPYEQYL.

With regard to this clonotype: A read error is likely, as this CDR3 ends without the conserved phenylalanine or tryptophan. It is unclear where the CDR3 begins or ends on the DNA, so no DNA is shown, and the CDR3 is as TCRdb lists it. The CDR3 here is CASGVTGGDDQGY. The rearrangement links TRBV2 to TRBJ2-3; the DNA was not used to check the table's D call, TRBD1. The CDR3 adds up to 13 amino acids, both ends counted. CDR1 is SNHLY, CDR2 FYNNEI, per germline.

This sequence joins TRBV5-4 and TRBJ2-3, with D tentatively TRBD1 (5 bases). V dropped 2 bases and J dropped 4 bases, with 11 bases sitting between them. The length of the CDR3 is 14 residues. The germline gives CDR1 SGHNT, CDR2 YYREEE (reference sequence). CDR3 loop: CASSFRGSSDTQYF. CDR3 bases: TGTGCCAGCAGCTTTAGGGGCAGTTCAGATACGCAGTATTTT. Based on the CDR3 plus reference TRBV5-4 and TRBJ2-3, the full variable domain is ETGVTQSPTHLIKTRGQQVTLRCSSQSGHNTVSWYQQALGQGPQFIFQYYREEENGRGNFPPRFSGLQFPNYSSELNVNALELDDSALYLCASSFRGSSDTQYFGPGTRLTVL.

This clonotype is a singleton in its sample. Because the CDR3 is missing its conserved closing phenylalanine or tryptophan, this is likely a read error. It is unclear where the CDR3 begins or ends on the DNA, so no DNA is shown, and the CDR3 is as TCRdb lists it. The chain couples TRBV24-1 to TRBJ2-5; the D call in the table, TRBD1, was not verified against the DNA. The CDR3 extends over 16 residues, inclusive of both ends. CDR1 is KGHDR and CDR2 is SFDVKD in the germline V gene. Here the CDR3 reads CATSGGDRRQLQHLGD.

This clonotype was found a few times. The CDR3 is CASSLDRGADYGYTF. The CDR3 nucleotides are TGTGCCAGCAGCTTGGATCGGGGCGCCGACTATGGCTACACCTTC. The chain employs TRBV11-3 and TRBJ1-2, with D possibly TRBD1 on 5 matching bases. CDR1 SGHNT and CDR2 YENEEA come from the germline V gene. The germline V and J ends were trimmed by 3 bases and 3 bases, with 14 bases remaining between them. The CDR3 length is 15 residues.

The V gene is TRBV7-8, the J gene TRBJ2-3; 8 bases align to TRBD2. Germline V CDR1 and CDR2: SGHVS, FQNEAQ. V lost 3 bases to trimming and J lost 6 bases; unmatched junction nucleotides: 5. The CDR3 length is 14 residues. Written as DNA, the CDR3 is TGTGCCAGCAGCTTCCGGGGGGGGGCCGATACGCAGTATTTT. This encodes CASSFRGGADTQYF.

V is TRBV7-2 and J is TRBJ2-3, with D perhaps TRBD2 (6 bases). The CDR3 consists of 14 residues. CDR1 SGHTA and CDR2 FQGNSA come from the germline V gene. V was clipped by 0 bases and J by 9 bases, with 13 bases between them. CDR3 in amino acids: CASSLAGGNETQYF. In nucleotides, the CDR3 is TGTGCCAGCAGCTTAGCGGGGGGTAACGAAACGCAGTATTTT.

This clonotype is a singleton in its sample. The chain links TRBV7-9 to TRBJ1-1; no firm D call. This CDR3 region has 15 residues. Trimming removed 1 base from V and 13 bases from J, with 22 bases in between. Germline CDR1 SEHNR, CDR2 FQNEAQ (reference sequence). The CDR3 region is CASSLDRTEKANVFF. In DNA form, the CDR3 reads TGTGCCAGCAGCTTAGATCGTACAGAGAAGGCCAACGTTTTCTTT.

This CDR3 reads CASSLDLRAATNEKLFF. CDR3 nucleotide sequence: TGTGCCAGCAGCTTAGATCTCAGAGCGGCAACTAATGAAAAACTGTTTTTT. V gene TRBV11-3 combines with J gene TRBJ1-4; D unresolved. Germline-derived CDR1 and CDR2 are SGHNT and YENEEA. With 0 bases removed from V and 0 bases from J, the gap between germline ends came to 11 bases. The CDR3 covers 17 residues. Complete variable domain (other parts from reference TRBV11-3 and TRBJ1-4): EAGVVQSPRYKIIEKKQPVAFWCNPISGHNTLYWYLQNLGQGPELLIRYENEEAVDDSQLPKDRFSAERLKGVDSTLKIQPAELGDSAVYLCASSLDLRAATNEKLFFGSGTQLSVL.

This clonotype was counted only a few times. This chain connects TRBV7-2 to TRBJ1-6, with D possibly TRBD1 on 6 matching bases. The CDR3 contains 13 residues. The germline V gene encodes CDR1 SGHTA and CDR2 FQGNSA. Between the trimmed V and J ends, which lost 6 bases and 8 bases, there was a span of 11 bases. CDR3 in amino acids: CASSIRGDSPLHF. The CDR3 DNA reads as TGTGCCAGCAGTATTAGGGGGGATTCACCCCTCCACTTT. Filled out from reference TRBV7-2 and TRBJ1-6, the complete variable domain reads GAGVSQSPSNKVTEKGKDVELRCDPISGHTALYWYRQSLGQGLEFLIYFQGNSAPDKSGLPSDRFSAERTGGSVSTLTIQRTQQEDSAVYLCASSIRGDSPLHFGNGTRLTVT.

J is TRBJ1-1 and V is TRBV7-9, with a tentative D call TRBD1 (5 bases). V was trimmed by 5 bases and J by 11 bases, leaving 27 bases between them. Germline V gene data show CDR1 as SEHNR and CDR2 as FQNEAQ (reference sequence). The CDR3 sequence is 16 residues long. CDR3 amino acids: CASSGEARRGEQYAFF. CDR3 bases: TGTGCCAGCAGCGGGGAGGCGCGCCGAGGGGAGCAGTACGCTTTCTTT.

The chain recombines TRBV5-6 with TRBJ2-2; the match to TRBD1 covers 9 bases. J lost 7 bases, V lost 4 bases, and 14 bases had no gene match. This CDR3 is 17 amino acids long. Germline V gene data show CDR1 as SGHDT and CDR2 as YYEEEE. The CDR3 bases are TGTGCCAGCAGCCTGGAGAGGGACAGGGCAAACGGCGGGGAGCTGTTTTTT. Its translation is CASSLERDRANGGELFF.

This clonotype was found a few times. The chain links TRBV6-1 to TRBJ2-7, with 9 bases lining up with TRBD1. The CDR3 is made up of 14 amino acids. V trimming: 8 bases; J trimming: 0 bases; junction bases outside the gene matches: 5. Germline V gene data show CDR1 as MNHNS and CDR2 as SASEGT. CDR3 nucleotides: TGTGCCAGCGAAGGGACAGGGAGCTCCTACGAGCAGTACTTC. Residues: CASEGTGSSYEQYF.

CDR3 DNA: TGTGCCAGCAGTCTTGGGGTAGCGGGAGGTGAGCAGTATTTT. It codes for CASSLGVAGGEQYF. V usage is TRBV5-6 and J usage is TRBJ2-3; the match to TRBD2 covers 10 bases. Trimming removed 5 bases from V and 11 bases from J; junction bases left unmatched: 11. Germline assignment: CDR1 SGHDT and CDR2 YYEEEE. The CDR3 sequence is 14 residues long.

A note on this clonotype: The junction departs from germline at one end; a sequencing error may be responsible. The chain carries TRBV2 and TRBJ2-5, with D perhaps TRBD1 or TRBD2 (5 bases each). The CDR3 has 14 residues. CDR1 and CDR2 (germline): SNHLY, FYNNEI. The chain's CDR3 is CASGDGSTHTHQFF. In DNA, the CDR3 is TGTGCCAGCGGGGACGGGTCCACACATACGCACCAGTTTTTC. The full variable domain, its missing parts supplied by reference TRBV2 and TRBJ2-5, is EPEVTQTPSHQVTQMGQEVILRCVPISNHLYFYWYRQILGQKVEFLVSFYNNEISEKSEIFDDQFSVERPDGSNFTLKIRSTKLEDSAMYFCASGDGSTHTHQFFGPGTRLLVL.

The chain recombines TRBV25-1 with TRBJ2-7, with 7 nucleotides matching TRBD1. Trimming at V came to 6 bases and at J to 6 bases, leaving 11 bases not matched to a gene. The CDR3 totals 14 residues. Per germline, CDR1 MGHDK and CDR2 SYGVNS. DNA for the CDR3: TGTGCCAGCAGCGTAACAGGGGATTACGGCGAGCAGTACTTC. As protein: CASSVTGDYGEQYF.

This chain joins TRBV6-6 and TRBJ2-7; D gene uncertain. The V gene lost 1 base and the J gene lost 3 bases, with 7 bases spanning the gap. This CDR3 is 13 amino acids long. Germline loops: CDR1 MNHNY, CDR2 SVGAGI (reference sequence). DNA for the CDR3: TGTGCCAGCAGTTACTTCTCGGGCTACGAGCAGTACTTC. It encodes CASSYFSGYEQYF.

The gene calls are TRBV20-1 and TRBJ2-7, with TRBD1 identical over 7 bases. CDR3 size: 12 residues. The germline gives CDR1 DFQATT, CDR2 SNEGSKA (reference sequence). J gave up 7 bases and V 4 bases, and 7 bases lay outside the gene matches. The CDR3 sequence: CSATGGRGEQYF. The CDR3 DNA is TGCAGTGCTACAGGGGGAAGGGGGGAGCAGTACTTC.

In regard to this clonotype: Since no conserved phenylalanine or tryptophan closes the CDR3, a read error is the likely cause. The V and J genes are TRBV7-8 and TRBJ2-3, with D perhaps TRBD1 or TRBD2 (5 bases each). V dropped 8 bases and J dropped 9 bases, with 18 bases sitting between them. The CDR3 contains 13 residues. Germline V gene lookup returns CDR1 SGHVS and CDR2 FQNEAQ. CDR3 sequence: CASGDAGRLTQYS. Written as DNA, the CDR3 is TGTGCCAGCGGGGACGCTGGGAGACTAACGCAGTATTCT.

This clonotype was seen a handful of times. The conserved closing phenylalanine or tryptophan is absent in this CDR3, likely reflecting a read error. Because the CDR3's place on the DNA is in doubt, the DNA is left out and the CDR3 is given as listed by TCRdb. The rearrangement links TRBV7-2 to TRBJ2-3; the listed D gene, TRBD1, was not tested against the DNA. The CDR3 is made up of 13 amino acids, end residues included. From germline, CDR1 is SGHTA and CDR2 FQGNSA. This CDR3 reads CASSFHPNGTAFS.

J is TRBJ2-2 and V is TRBV24-1; 8 nucleotides agree with TRBD2. The ends lost 9 bases at V and 14 bases at J; junction bases unmatched: 13. Germline CDR1 is KGHDR and CDR2 is SFDVKD. This CDR3 has 13 residues. CDR3 coding DNA: TGTGCCACCTTGGCGGGGGGCACCGGGGGCCTGTTTTTT. It specifies CATLAGGTGGLFF.

The rearrangement links TRBV2 to TRBJ1-1; D is undetermined. V was trimmed by 8 bases and J by 8 bases, leaving 15 bases between them. Looked up from germline, CDR1 is SNHLY and CDR2 is FYNNEI. The CDR3 consists of 12 residues. The CDR3 DNA is TGTGCCAGCCTAACAGCAGGCGCCGAAGCTTTCTTT. Protein product: CASLTAGAEAFF.

On this clonotype itself: The junction differs from germline at one of its ends, possibly a read error. V and J are TRBV15 and TRBJ2-3, with TRBD2 matching 8 bases. In germline, CDR1 is LNHNV, CDR2 YYDKDF (reference sequence). The CDR3 contains 12 residues. CDR3 coding DNA: TGTGCCAGCAGCCGGGGGGGGGATACGCGGTATTTT. Protein: CASSRGGDTRYF. The variable domain in full, with the rest retrieved from reference TRBV15 and TRBJ2-3, is DAMVIQNPRYQVTQFGKPVTLSCSQTLNHNVMYWYQQKSSQAPKLLFHYYDKDFNNEADTPDNFQSRRPNTSFCFLDIRSPGLGDTAMYLCASSRGGDTRYFGPGTRLTVL.

With respect to this clonotype: The junction and the germline gene differ at one end; a read error may be behind it. The chain employs TRBV9 and TRBJ2-3, with unresolved D. The CDR3 is made up of 13 amino acids. The germline V gene has CDR1 SGDLS and CDR2 YYNGEE. DNA for the CDR3: TGTGCCAGCAGGGAAGAGGAGAAAGATACGCATTATTTT. It yields the protein CASREEEKDTHYF. Based on the CDR3 plus reference TRBV9 and TRBJ2-3, the full variable domain is DSGVTQTPKHLITATGQRVTLRCSPRSGDLSVYWYQQSLDQGLQFLIQYYNGEERAKGNILERFSAQQFPDLHSELNLSSLELGDSALYFCASREEEKDTHYFGPGTRLTVL.

About this clonotype: The CDR3 does not close with the conserved phenylalanine or tryptophan, likely indicating a read error. No DNA is shown, since the ends of the CDR3 on it are uncertain; the CDR3 is the one TCRdb lists. J is TRBJ2-7 and V is TRBV7-9; no check of the table's D call, TRBD1, against the DNA was made. The CDR3 is 11 amino acids in total, end residues counted. CDR1 and CDR2 (germline): SEHNR, FQNEAQ (reference sequence). CDR3: CASTPANEKYG.

For this clonotype: One end of the junction varies from germline; a read error may be responsible. J is TRBJ2-3 and V is TRBV2; D might be TRBD2 (7 bases). Germline values: CDR1 SNHLY, CDR2 FYNNEI. This CDR3 region has 15 residues. CDR3 bases: TGTGCCAGCAGGGAAGGAGGGGGGGCAACCGATACGCAGTATTTT. This translates into CASREGGGATDTQYF.